The 14 T cell receptor beta chains below were found in one sample sequenced in a study of cytomegalovirus exposure and HLA in healthy donors. PCR used 60 Vbeta primers and 13 Jbeta primers. The method was immunoSEQ multiplex PCR; TCRdb's version includes in-frame clones alone and lacks a portion of them. The data contain roughly 82,000 clones, about three quarters of them seen just once; the ten biggest clones take up approximately 12%. Specimen: PBMCs. Source of these receptors: a woman aged 40 to 50 in good health and CMV-seropositive.

V and J are TRBV30 and TRBJ2-2; 7 nucleotides agree with TRBD2. CDR3 length: 14 amino acids. V shed 5 bases, J shed 4 bases, and the junction held 7 bases outside the gene matches. Germline CDR1 and CDR2: GTSNPN and SVGIG (reference sequence). CDR3 protein: CAWAPGLTTGELFF. The CDR3 DNA reads as TGTGCCTGGGCCCCGGGACTAACCACCGGGGAGCTGTTTTTT.

The chain is built from TRBV6-5 and TRBJ2-7, with D perhaps matching TRBD2 (7 bases). V was cut by 10 bases and J by 5 bases, with 21 bases left in between. Germline CDR1 MNHEY, CDR2 SVGAGI. The CDR3 is made up of 14 amino acids. The DNA for the CDR3 is TGTGCCACCCAGAGGGGGGGGTTAGGCAACGAGCAGTACTTC. Translation gives CATQRGGLGNEQYF.

The rearrangement links TRBV30 to TRBJ1-2; 7 nucleotides line up with TRBD1. CDR1 GTSNPN and CDR2 SVGIG come from the germline V gene (reference sequence). The CDR3 loop spans 12 amino acids. The junction had 7 bases not matched to a gene; V was cut back by 2 bases and J by 10 bases. Here the CDR3 DNA reads TGTGCCTGGAGTTCTCAAACAGGGGCCTACACCTTC. Translating it yields CAWSSQTGAYTF.

The genes are TRBV2 and TRBJ2-7; D perhaps matches TRBD2 (6 bases). The ends were cut back, 8 bases at V and 4 bases at J, with 9 bases in the middle. This CDR3 comprises 11 residues. CDR1 is SNHLY and CDR2 is FYNNEI in the germline V gene. The CDR3 bases are TGTGCCAGCGGGACTTTATACGAGCAGTACTTC. Translating it yields CASGTLYEQYF.

The rearrangement uses TRBV7-9 and TRBJ1-1, with D hard to call. Trimming cost V 7 bases and J 3 bases, with 6 bases left between them. The CDR3 spans 11 residues. CDR1 and CDR2 (germline): SEHNR, FQNEAQ (reference sequence). CDR3 coding DNA: TGTGCCAGCAAGAGGGACACTGAAGCTTTCTTT. Protein product: CASKRDTEAFF.

This clone was picked up one time. This chain connects TRBV19 to TRBJ1-1, with a tentative D call TRBD1 (6 bases). The CDR3 runs 16 residues. From germline, CDR1 is LNHDA and CDR2 SQIVND (reference sequence). Trimming left V 4 bases short and J 3 bases short, with 18 bases between. CDR3 sequence reads: CASSNRPGGRDTEAFF. DNA for the CDR3: TGTGCCAGTAGTAACCGCCCTGGGGGCAGGGACACTGAAGCTTTCTTT. The full variable domain, with the rest looked up from reference TRBV19 and TRBJ1-1, is DGGITQSPKYLFRKEGQNVTLSCEQNLNHDAMYWYRQDPGQGLRLIYYSQIVNDFQKGDIAEGYSVSREKKESFPLTVTSAQKNPTAFYLCASSNRPGGRDTEAFFGQGTRLTVV.

J is TRBJ1-5 and V is TRBV19; D unclear. The V and J ends lost 5 bases and 2 bases respectively, with 10 bases between them. CDR3 length: 14 amino acids. The germline V gene encodes CDR1 LNHDA and CDR2 SQIVND (reference sequence). DNA of the CDR3: TGTGCCAGTAGTGAAGGAGGAGGCAATCAGCCCCAGCATTTT. It yields the protein CASSEGGGNQPQHF.

The V gene is TRBV27, the J gene TRBJ1-3; no clear D gene. CDR1 is MNHEY, CDR2 SMNVEV, per germline (reference sequence). Trimming took off 2 bases at V and 1 base at J, with 12 bases between the two ends. The CDR3 has 16 residues. The DNA of the CDR3 is TGTGCCAGCAGTTTAGCGGGCGGAGGGTCTGGAAACACCATATATTTT. Residues: CASSLAGGGSGNTIYF.

This clone was picked up a small number of times. The V and J genes are TRBV5-6 and TRBJ2-7; D gene ambiguous. The V end lost 1 base, the J end lost 0 bases, and 5 bases lay between the germline ends. The CDR3 extends over 13 amino acids. From germline, CDR1 is SGHDT and CDR2 YYEEEE. CDR3 in DNA: TGTGCCAGCAGCTTGACTCGCTCCTACGAGCAGTACTTC. It encodes CASSLTRSYEQYF. The full variable domain, rest sourced from reference TRBV5-6 and TRBJ2-7, is DAGVTQSPTHLIKTRGQQVTLRCSPKSGHDTVSWYQQALGQGPQFIFQYYEEEERQRGNFPDRFSGHQFPNYSSELNVNALLLGDSALYLCASSLTRSYEQYFGPGTRLTVT.

This clone was observed a few times. The rearrangement uses TRBV6-5 and TRBJ2-1, with D perhaps TRBD2 (5 bases). The CDR3 runs 13 residues. Germline V lookup: CDR1 MNHEY, CDR2 SVGAGI. V gave up 8 bases and J gave up 10 bases, with 18 bases separating them. In nucleotides, the CDR3 is TGTGCCAGCTCTATTACGGTGGGAGACGAGCAGTTCTTC. It specifies CASSITVGDEQFF.

J is TRBJ2-3 and V is TRBV4-2; 9 bases are a match to TRBD1. The CDR3 is made up of 15 amino acids. The junction had 6 bases not matched to a gene; V was cut back by 6 bases and J by 2 bases. Germline loops: CDR1 LGHNA, CDR2 YNFKEQ. The CDR3 sequence is CASSSGQGPTDTQYF. The DNA of the CDR3 is TGTGCCAGCAGTTCAGGACAGGGGCCCACAGATACGCAGTATTTT.

The CDR3 region has the DNA TGTGCCAGCAGCGCCCAGGGCGCTCTCGATACCAACGAGCAGTACTTC. It translates to CASSAQGALDTNEQYF. This chain connects TRBV9 to TRBJ2-7; D possibly corresponds to TRBD1 (5 bases). The germline V and J ends were trimmed by 3 bases and 5 bases, with 21 bases remaining between them. The CDR3 contains 16 residues. Germline V CDR1 and CDR2: SGDLS, YYNGEE.

The chain combines TRBV5-4 with TRBJ2-3; D unresolved. There are 15 residues in the CDR3. V was clipped by 4 bases and J by 2 bases, with 14 bases between them. Germline V gene data show CDR1 as SGHNT and CDR2 as YYREEE (reference sequence). The CDR3 DNA is TGTGCCAGCAGCCCGTGGAACAGTAACACAGATACGCAGTATTTT. It codes for CASSPWNSNTDTQYF.

In the case of this clone: The junction and the germline gene differ at one end; a read error may be behind it. This chain uses TRBV7-7 with TRBJ2-3; the D gene is possibly TRBD2 (6 bases). The CDR3 length is 13 residues. Per germline, CDR1 SSHAT and CDR2 FNYEAQ (reference sequence). The CDR3 loop reads CASSLGRLDTQYF. The CDR3 coding sequence is TGTGCTAGCAGCTTAGGGAGGCTAGATACGCAGTATTTT.